These 10 T cell receptor beta chains originate from one sample sequenced in a study of T cell responses to AZD1222 COVID-19 vaccine. Using immunoSEQ multiplex PCR, the repertoire was profiled, and TCRdb retains in-frame clones only, with some absent. The sample yields 100,000 to 150,000 clones, around 84% seen once. This specimen was peripheral blood, taken on day 0 of AZD1222 vaccination. Receptors originate from an adult in good health.

This clone came up a few times. The chain uses TRBV6-5 and TRBJ1-5; TRBD1 aligns across 11 bases. Losses at the gene ends were 8 bases for V and 6 bases for J; bases not matched to a gene: 9. The CDR3 loop spans 15 amino acids. The germline gives CDR1 MNHEY, CDR2 SVGAGI. CDR3 amino acids: CASGDRGYSSQPQHF. In DNA, the CDR3 is TGTGCCAGCGGGGACAGGGGGTATTCTAGTCAGCCCCAGCATTTT.

This clone came up a few times. The CDR3 DNA is TGTGCCAGCAGATACGAGGGACACAGAAAAAGCACAGATACGCAGTATTTT. This encodes CASRYEGHRKSTDTQYF. The V gene is TRBV6-2 or TRBV6-3, the J gene TRBJ2-3; D might be TRBD1 (6 bases). This CDR3 is built from 17 residues. V gave up 6 bases and J gave up 0 bases, with 19 bases separating them. The germline gives CDR1 MNHEY, CDR2 SVGEGT.

The chain uses TRBV28 and TRBJ1-1; tentative D call: TRBD1 (5 bases). V gave up 7 bases and J gave up 11 bases, with 14 bases separating them. The CDR3 is 11 amino acids. Germline CDR1 MDHEN, CDR2 SYDVKM. The CDR3: CASNSEKGAFF. The CDR3 nucleotides read TGTGCCAGCAACTCAGAGAAGGGGGCTTTCTTT.

This chain connects TRBV18 to TRBJ2-7, with TRBD1 matching over 9 bases. V lost 4 bases and J lost 2; bases outside the gene matches: 3. The CDR3 has 14 residues. CDR1 and CDR2 from the germline V gene are KGHSH and LQKENI. The CDR3 loop reads CASSRDRAAYEQYF. In DNA form, the CDR3 reads TGTGCCAGCTCACGGGACAGGGCTGCCTACGAGCAGTACTTC. Full variable domain (rest looked up from reference TRBV18 and TRBJ2-7): NAGVMQNPRHLVRRRGQEARLRCSPMKGHSHVYWYRQLPEEGLKFMVYLQKENIIDESGMPKERFSAEFPKEGPSILRIQQVVRGDSAAYFCASSRDRAAYEQYFGPGTRLTVT.

The chain recombines TRBV5-1 with TRBJ1-1; D ambiguous. The V and J ends lost 4 bases and 1 base respectively, with 5 bases between them. The CDR3 contains 12 residues. From germline, CDR1 is SGHRS and CDR2 YFSETQ. CDR3 protein: CASSRWNTEAFF. The CDR3 nucleotides are TGCGCCAGCAGCCGGTGGAACACTGAAGCTTTCTTT.

This chain uses TRBV1 with TRBJ2-6. TRBV1 is assigned pseudogene status. This CDR3 is 16 amino acids long. CDR3 loop: CTSSREICSGANVLTF. Written as DNA, the CDR3 is TGCACCAGCAGCAGGGAAATCTGCTCTGGGGCCAACGTCCTGACTTTC.

About this clone: Other DNA variants within this sample encode the same CDR3. The J gene is TRBJ2-2, the V gene TRBV24-1; no clear D gene. This CDR3 spans 15 amino acids. Germline V gives CDR1 KGHDR, CDR2 SFDVKD. The V end lost 3 bases, the J end lost 2 bases, and 9 bases lay between the germline ends. CDR3 in amino acids: CATSDASPNTGELFF. CDR3 DNA sequence: TGTGCCACCAGTGATGCCTCACCAAACACCGGGGAGCTGTTTTTT.

This clone was counted a single time. The chain carries TRBV6-5 and TRBJ2-1; D uncertain. The length of the CDR3 is 16 residues. The V end was cut by 0 bases, the J end by 0 bases, with 9 bases between. The germline V gene encodes CDR1 MNHEY and CDR2 SVGAGI. The CDR3 DNA reads as TGTGCCAGCAGTTACTCGGGCAGGAGCTCCTACAATGAGCAGTTCTTC. Protein sequence: CASSYSGRSSYNEQFF.

The rearrangement links TRBV2 to TRBJ1-2; D call uncertain. The CDR3 covers 13 residues. Germline-derived CDR1 and CDR2 are SNHLY and FYNNEI. V was trimmed by 7 bases and J by 0 bases, leaving 9 bases between them. The CDR3: CASTRDSNYGYTF. For the CDR3, the DNA is TGTGCCAGCACGAGAGATTCTAACTATGGCTACACCTTC.

The rearrangement links TRBV28 to TRBJ2-7; 8 bases map to TRBD2. The CDR3 has 16 amino acids. Trimming cost V 6 bases and J 3 bases; bases outside gene matches: 13. Germline V gene lookup returns CDR1 MDHEN and CDR2 SYDVKM. The CDR3 DNA reads TGTGCCAGCAGAGGTCTTGGCGGGGGGAGTCGCTACGAGCAGTACTTC. It encodes CASRGLGGGSRYEQYF.